This entry concerns a single T cell receptor (beta chain). The table lists this clone with a count of one. What antigen it recognizes has not been identified. The sample holds no much larger clone one base away, and base qualities are not on file. The data derive from a study of cytomegalovirus exposure and HLA in healthy donors (dated by TCRdb to about 2017). Regarding the study in general: An earlier analysis of several hundred of the donors reported roughly 300 Gb of sequence data and more than 90 million unique TCR beta sequences from 190 million or so T cells. About 310 gigabases of sequencing data and approximately 85 million unique TCR sequences were included in an early release covering over 600 HLA-typed donors. Among the roughly 400 genotyped donors, roughly 80% belonged to the genetic ancestry cluster associated with self-reported Caucasian donors. The study aimed to test whether cataloging public T cell receptors could reveal signatures of past pathogen exposure. Using immunosequencing, the study profiled T cell repertoires from fewer than 700 subjects and related those repertoires to cytomegalovirus serostatus. In addition to the first cohort of 500 to 850 subjects, a separate validation cohort of approximately 110 different subjects was used. To predict cytomegalovirus infection status, the study combined high-throughput TCR immunosequencing, statistical association of individual TCRs with disease status, and machine learning. A later analysis re-examined previously published TCR beta repertoires from around 670 donors and added high-resolution HLA genotyping to investigate patterns of TCR occurrence. In the later analysis, no new phenotypic data were used to find candidate immune exposures; instead, reliance was placed on TCR beta sequences and their occurrence across donors. An earlier analysis of 450 to 750 of the donors used high-throughput TCR beta sequencing to judge whether each TCR beta V gene segment behaved as functional or pseudogenic. Donor age, sex, ethnicity and CMV serostatus were compiled alongside the repertoire data. A later genetic analysis took genome-wide SNP genotypes for about three fifths of the 666 donors and used that subset as a discovery cohort. All discovery cohort repertoires had been generated using a single sequencing platform. Class I and class II HLA loci were covered by the typing at four-digit resolution. The number of typed donors differed by locus: about 620-630 for A, B, C, DRB1 and DQB1; about 520 for DQA1; some 610 for DPA1; and around 450 for DPB1. A few DR-DQ haplotypes were treated as single units for association and clustering because of strong linkage in the cohort. Among over 350 genotyped donors of the cohort, an average of about 240,000 unique TCR beta nucleotide sequences were sequenced per donor, 15% to 20% of them non-productive.

The cohort consisted of 650 to 850 healthy bone marrow donors. At the time of sampling, every cohort member was nominally healthy, though immune exposures that went unrecorded were likely present. The donor tested CMV seropositive and was one of the 289 seropositive cohort members. A peripheral blood sample was provided by each donor, and peripheral blood mononuclear cells were used for TCR beta sequencing. Genomic DNA was extracted from the blood cell samples with the Qiagen DNeasy Blood Extraction Kit. Results the study describes overall, beyond this receptor: The classifier was reported to diagnose cytomegalovirus status with high specificity and sensitivity in both the original cohort and the validation cohort. The sequencing pipeline was judged likely to have produced a cluster of highly shared sequence variants as a technical artifact. At a false discovery rate of 0.05, a later analysis linked 16,951 TCR beta sequences to specific HLA alleles. Only TCR beta chains were sequenced in this cohort, and the absence of alpha or paired-chain data limited detectable features. According to a later analysis, most CMV-associated TCR beta chains appeared to be HLA-restricted, and the HLA associations seemed to be driven largely by CMV exposure. According to the authors, the approach could potentially be generalized to other disease states and immunological phenotypes. When HLA alleles, especially DR and DQ, strongly co-occurred, TCR associations were difficult to assign to individual alleles. Linkage disequilibrium might explain the correlated functional status among segregating V segments, but an unknown experimental factor could not be excluded. In an earlier analysis of approximately 590 of the donors, most TCR beta V segments appeared in productive rearrangements about 87% or about 30% of the time, broadly matching IMGT annotations. Some IMGT-functional V segments, including TRBV6-2 and TRBV6-3, could not be distinguished by the 87-base-pair reads and were therefore excluded. Compared with equally common non-associated chains, HLA-associated TCR beta chains in a later analysis were more clonally expanded and had lower generation probabilities. Across donors, most TCR sequences were observed very rarely, whereas some public TCRs were present in many individuals. A few of the identified cytomegalovirus-associated TCR beta chains were confirmed in vitro to be specific for cytomegalovirus antigens. A total of roughly 160 TCR beta chains were listed by the study as associated with cytomegalovirus. A further reported finding was that TCR beta sequences accurately predicted the HLA-A and HLA-B alleles for most subjects in the first cohort. A later genetic analysis associated a missense DCLRE1C variant with V-gene and J-gene trimming of TCR beta chains, and an independent cohort replicated the association. Immune exposure information for the cohort was limited to CMV serostatus. The presence/absence analyses assumed that sequencing depth was roughly uniform across donors, and that assumption may not be true. According to a later analysis, parvovirus B19, influenza, CMV and Epstein-Barr virus appeared linked to several top co-occurrence clusters. According to a later analysis, TCR association rates differed among HLA loci, with DRB1 alleles showing the most associated TCRs and HLA-C alleles showing the fewest. Compared with the roughly 700-donor mean, donors in an Asian-associated ancestry cluster had fewer N-insertions in productive TCRs, according to a later genetic analysis. Because HLA typing was missing for some donors at each locus, association tests included only the typed subset. Because counts were too low, seventeen rarely observed V segments, including chromosome 9 orphons, were excluded from the earlier analysis of 587 of the donors.

The cysteine opens and the phenylalanine closes a CDR3 of 15 amino acids. The only DNA kept is the CDR3, 45 bases in frame from the first base. V loses 6 bases at its end and J loses 4 bases; junction bases beyond the gene matches: 9. Per the germline V gene, SNHLY is the CDR1 and FYNNEI is the CDR2. The receptor library was made with the immunoSEQ multiplex PCR assay. A mixture of 60 forward primers for TCR Vbeta segments and 13 reverse primers for TCR Jbeta segments was used in the multiplex PCR. Amplification of the CDR3 region of rearranged TCR beta genes was performed with a multiplex PCR assay on genomic DNA. On the Illumina HiSeq System, the amplified TCR beta libraries were sequenced as 87-base-pair reads. The authors' pipeline ran thus. A later analysis tallied roughly 80 million unique TCR beta chains across the roughly 610 repertoires, and around 12 million of those chains were shared by two or more donors. A nearest-neighbor algorithm error-corrected the raw reads and collapsed the reads into unique sequences, merging closely related sequences to remove PCR and sequencing errors. V, D and J gene segments were assigned by aligning CDR3 sequences to IMGT reference sequences. Each retained sequence needed at least a six-nucleotide match to both a V gene segment and a J gene segment. Rearrangements were classified as productive when the CDR3 lacked stop codons and remained in frame with V and J, and all other rearrangements were classified as non-productive. CDR3 was defined according to IMGT convention as the region running from the second conserved V-encoded cysteine to the conserved J-encoded phenylalanine. Sequences without an unambiguous match to a single V gene segment were excluded from the earlier analysis of approximately 560 of the donors. An earlier analysis of a few hundred of the donors called V segments functional above 56.7% productive rearrangements and segregating when the between-donor standard deviation exceeded 5%. A statistical classification framework was built to diagnose cytomegalovirus status from the catalog of TCR beta chain sequences. In a later analysis, TCR nucleotide sequences were compared against IMGT/GENE-DB human TR gene sequences so that V and J genes could be assigned. A later analysis assigned CDR3 sequences and most-parsimonious VDJ recombination scenarios with the TCRdist pipeline. In a later analysis, each TCR beta chain was defined by its CDR3 amino acid sequence together with its V-gene family, and reads lacking a unique V-gene family were excluded. As a way to deal with suspected cross-contamination and a sequencing artifact, a later analysis dropped approximately 570 nucleotide sequences that were highly shared and had low generation probability. A later analysis calculated a clonal expansion index for each public chain from normalized within-repertoire ranks of inferred template counts. Generation probabilities in a later analysis came from a VDJ recombination model fitted to out-of-frame rearrangements, and those results were checked against IGoR. In a later analysis, TCR-TCR, TCR-HLA and TCR-CMV co-occurrence was scored with hypergeometric tests, and a repertoire-size bias correction was applied to TCR pairs. False discovery rates were estimated in a later analysis by permuting HLA or CMV assignments 20 times. In a later analysis, co-occurring TCRs were grouped using DBSCAN, with TCRdist sequence similarity added in when clustering inside HLA-allele-positive subsets. Co-occurrence clustering excluded repertoires with fewer than 30,000 or more than 120,000 public chains, plus five with anomalous nucleotide sharing. TCRdb limited this immuneACCESS table to in-frame rearrangements with V and J called. A share of clones is missing; checked studies link under half to unresolved V genes, and the rest is unexplained. V and J calls and clone size are copied from that table; D and trimming were computed from the DNA. In this sample the table shows under 150,000 clones, approximately 80% of which occur a single time. The ten largest clones capture 5.5% to 7% of the sample.

The V and J genes are TRBV2 and TRBJ1-5; 7 of the junction bases match TRBD1. The receptor's source is a woman between 35 and 50 years old in good health and CMV-seropositive. Material for sequencing was PBMCs. The DNA reads TGTGCCAGCAGCCTTGGACAGGTTAGAAATCAGCCCCAGCATTTT. Its amino acids are CASSLGQVRNQPQHF.